A single T cell receptor beta chain is shown here with its context. What it recognizes is unknown. The data originate from a study of CD8+ T cells in alopecia areata. Whole-study context: People stayed on tofacitinib for 6 to 18 months, then stopped the drug for 6 months.

Treatment meaning: oral pan-JAK inhibitor, 5-10 mg twice daily. It was from alopecia areata patients that lesional scalp punch biopsies and peripheral blood were collected. Following RNA extraction, reverse transcription yielded cDNA that acted as the sequencing template. TCRdb keeps only in-frame clones here, not all; method: immunoSEQ multiplex PCR. The sample lists 150,000 to 200,000 clones; 60% were seen once. Whole-study results and caveats: It was lesional scalp, especially alopecia totalis/universalis, that showed higher clonality than normal scalp. Mouse data revealed clearer TCR sharing than patient data did, a gap possibly tied to HLA.

The ends were cut back, 0 bases at V and 6 bases at J, with 8 bases in the middle. Germline CDR1 and CDR2: GTSNPN and SVGIG (reference sequence). The CDR3 runs 13 residues. Sequences were derived from CD4+ T cells sorted from blood, sampled at week 24, from a patient treated with tofacitinib. This TCR was recovered from a human donor with alopecia areata. The chain carries TRBV30 and TRBJ2-2, with D possibly TRBD2 on 6 matching bases. The CDR3 region has the DNA TGTGCCTGGAGTGTGGGGGGATCCGGGGAGCTGTTTTTT. The encoded protein is CAWSVGGSGELFF.